This paragraph reports one T cell receptor beta chain. Its antigen is unidentified. The method was immunoSEQ multiplex PCR; TCRdb's version includes in-frame clones alone and lacks a portion of them. Of some 76,000 clones listed, roughly nine tenths are singletons. The data were taken from a study of OX40 agonist ivuxolimab in advanced cancers. Across the whole study: Ivuxolimab was administered intravenously to patients at 0.01 to 10 mg/kg every 2 weeks. Study-level points and caveats: Patients who responded partially at 0.1-3.0 mg/kg showed clonal expansion ranking among the lowest. Relative to CD4+ cells, CD8+ T cells on average had more expanded clones.

V was trimmed by 6 bases and J by 6 bases, leaving 8 bases between them. This CDR3 has 11 amino acids. From germline, CDR1 is SQVTM and CDR2 ANQGSEA. This clonotype was obtained from an adult with an advanced solid tumor such as melanoma, head and neck, liver or kidney cancer. V gene TRBV29-1 combines with J gene TRBJ2-2, with D perhaps TRBD1 (5 bases). The starting material was CD4+ or CD8+ T cells sorted from blood, obtained in a trial of the OX40 agonist ivuxolimab. The CDR3: CSVIRAGELFF. The CDR3 DNA sequence: TGCAGCGTCATCAGGGCCGGGGAGCTGTTTTTT.